These 10 T cell receptor beta chains came from one sample sequenced in a study of shared clonotypes between healthy human individuals. The assay was immunoSEQ multiplex PCR, and TCRdb's table has in-frame clones only and misses some. Of 470,000 or so clones in the sample, approximately 81% were seen once. Material for sequencing was PBMCs. These receptors originate from a woman between 40 and 55 years old in good health. Some clones in this sample may be carry-over from other donors' samples.

The gene calls are TRBV28 and TRBJ2-7; D could derive from TRBD1 or TRBD2 (5 bases each). V lost 4 bases and J lost 6, with 13 bases in between. The CDR3 spans 13 residues. Germline V gene data show CDR1 as MDHEN and CDR2 as SYDVKM. DNA for the CDR3: TGTGCCAGCAGTTCAACAGGCGGAGGCGAGCAGTACTTC. It yields the protein CASSSTGGGEQYF.

As to this clone: A far larger clone is a single base away, which makes a read error likely. In the same sample, other DNA sequences code for this CDR3. J is TRBJ1-1 and V is TRBV29-1; a weak D match, TRBD1 (5 bases). CDR1 is SQVTM, CDR2 ANQGSEA, per germline. The V end lost 4 bases, the J end lost 4 bases, and 13 bases lay between the germline ends. The CDR3 is 13 amino acids. CDR3 protein: CSVAQGSGTEAFF. CDR3 DNA sequence: TGCAGCGTTGCGCAGGGCAGCGGCACTGAAGCTTTCTTT. The complete variable domain, with remaining parts taken from reference TRBV29-1 and TRBJ1-1, reads SAVISQKPSRDICQRGTSLTIQCQVDSQVTMMFWYRQQPGQSLTLIATANQGSEATYESGFVIDKFPISRPNLTFSTLTVSNMSPEDSSIYLCSVAQGSGTEAFFGQGTRLTVV.

This chain joins TRBV5-1 and TRBJ2-1; the D gene is possibly TRBD2 (5 bases). CDR1 and CDR2 from the germline V gene are SGHRS and YFSETQ. The CDR3 is 14 amino acids. The V gene lost 4 bases and the J gene lost 2 bases, with 10 bases spanning the gap. DNA for the CDR3: TGCGCCAGCAGCCCGGGGAGTCCCTACAATGAGCAGTTCTTC. This translates into CASSPGSPYNEQFF.

V and J are TRBV6-4 and TRBJ2-7, with 8 bases matching TRBD2. Germline lookup yields CDR1 MRHNA and CDR2 SNTAGT. Trimming at V came to 7 bases and at J to 7 bases, leaving 18 bases not matched to a gene. This CDR3 has 16 residues. CDR3 sequence reads: CASISTWRAGVQEQYF. The CDR3 DNA reads TGTGCCAGCATCTCCACCTGGAGAGCGGGAGTACAGGAGCAGTACTTC.

The V and J genes are TRBV6-6 and TRBJ1-4; D is unresolved. Per germline, CDR1 MNHNY and CDR2 SVGAGI (reference sequence). This CDR3 comprises 10 residues. Trimming pared 6 bases from V and 7 bases from J, leaving 3 bases between. The CDR3 region has the DNA TGTGCCAGCAGCGGTGAAAAACTGTTTTTT. Protein product: CASSGEKLFF.

The chain joins TRBV14 to TRBJ1-2; D is unresolved. V was cut by 4 bases and J by 5 bases, with 11 bases left in between. Germline CDR1 and CDR2: SGHDN and FVKESK. This CDR3 is 13 amino acids long. CDR3 coding DNA: TGTGCCAGCAGCCCAGACGTCGAATATGGCTACACCTTC. Amino acid sequence: CASSPDVEYGYTF.

Comments on this clone: A far bigger clonotype differs at one base, so this is likely a read error. Other DNA sequences of this sample code for an identical CDR3. The chain's CDR3 is CASSLGGVGGNPYEQYF. CDR3 DNA sequence: TGTGCCAGCAGCTTGGGTGGCGTCGGGGGGAACCCCTATGAGCAGTACTTC. This sequence joins TRBV5-4 and TRBJ2-7; the match to TRBD2 covers 7 bases. Germline-derived CDR1 and CDR2 are SGHNT and YYREEE (reference sequence). This CDR3 region has 17 residues.

Points on this clone: A read error is the likely source, as a far larger clone sits one nucleotide away. Other DNA sequences within the sample encode an identical CDR3. The rearrangement uses TRBV29-1 and TRBJ1-4; 7 bases align to TRBD1. Germline V gene sequence: CDR1 SQVTM, CDR2 ANQGSEA. The length of the CDR3 is 13 residues. The CDR3 reads CSVEVGGDEKLFF. The CDR3 region has the DNA TGCAGCGTTGAAGTAGGGGGCGATGAGAAACTGTTTTTT.

V and J are TRBV28 and TRBJ1-1, with D tentatively TRBD1 (5 bases). CDR3 length: 14 amino acids. Germline lookup yields CDR1 MDHEN and CDR2 SYDVKM. The V and J ends lost 4 bases and 2 bases respectively, with 11 bases between them. The CDR3 DNA sequence: TGTGCCAGCAGTTCACCAGGGTACAACACTGAAGCTTTCTTT. Translation: CASSSPGYNTEAFF.

V usage is TRBV5-1 and J usage is TRBJ2-3, with 7 positions matching TRBD2. The V segment lost 6 bases and the J segment 1 base; nucleotides outside the gene matches: 11. CDR1 SGHRS and CDR2 YFSETQ come from the germline V gene. The CDR3 covers 16 residues. CDR3 sequence reads: CASTSGGTVGTDTQYF. The CDR3 nucleotides are TGCGCCAGCACCTCGGGGGGAACAGTGGGCACAGATACGCAGTATTTT.